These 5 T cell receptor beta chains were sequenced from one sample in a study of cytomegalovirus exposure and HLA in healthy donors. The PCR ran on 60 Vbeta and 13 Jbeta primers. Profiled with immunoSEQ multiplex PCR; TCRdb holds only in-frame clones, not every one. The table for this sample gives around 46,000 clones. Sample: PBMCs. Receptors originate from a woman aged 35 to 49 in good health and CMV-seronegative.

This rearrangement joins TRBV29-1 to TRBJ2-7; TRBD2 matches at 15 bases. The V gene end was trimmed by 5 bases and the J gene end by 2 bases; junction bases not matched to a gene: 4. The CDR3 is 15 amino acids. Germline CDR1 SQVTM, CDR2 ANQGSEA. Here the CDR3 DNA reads TGCAGCGTTTACGGGACTAGCGGGAGGACCTACGAGCAGTACTTC. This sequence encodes CSVYGTSGRTYEQYF.

CDR3 region: CASSSGTDFYGYTF. CDR3 bases: TGCGCCAGCAGCTCTGGGACAGACTTTTATGGCTACACCTTC. The chain has TRBV5-1 and TRBJ1-2; the match to TRBD1 covers 7 bases. The length of the CDR3 is 14 residues. Per germline, CDR1 SGHRS and CDR2 YFSETQ. With V trimmed by 3 bases and J by 5 bases, 7 bases remained unmatched.

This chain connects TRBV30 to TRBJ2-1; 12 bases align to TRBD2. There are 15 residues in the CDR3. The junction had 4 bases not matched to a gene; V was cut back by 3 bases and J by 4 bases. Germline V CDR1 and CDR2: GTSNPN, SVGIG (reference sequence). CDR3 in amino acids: CAWRDLAGGYNEQFF. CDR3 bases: TGTGCCTGGAGGGACCTAGCGGGAGGGTACAATGAGCAGTTCTTC.

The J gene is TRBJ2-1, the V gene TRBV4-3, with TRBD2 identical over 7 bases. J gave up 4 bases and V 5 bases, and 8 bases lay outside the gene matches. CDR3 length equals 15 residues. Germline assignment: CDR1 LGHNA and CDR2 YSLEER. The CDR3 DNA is TGCGCCAGCAGCTCCGGCGGGAGTTCTTACAATGAGCAGTTCTTC. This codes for CASSSGGSSYNEQFF.

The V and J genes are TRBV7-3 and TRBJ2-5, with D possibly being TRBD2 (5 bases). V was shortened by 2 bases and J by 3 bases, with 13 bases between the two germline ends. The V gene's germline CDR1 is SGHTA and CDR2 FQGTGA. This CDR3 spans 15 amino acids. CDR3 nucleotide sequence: TGTGCCAGCAGCTTAGTAGGGTTCGGGGAAGAGACCCAGTACTTC. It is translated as CASSLVGFGEETQYF. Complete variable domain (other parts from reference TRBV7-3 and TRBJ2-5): GAGVSQTPSNKVTEKGKYVELRCDPISGHTALYWYRQSLGQGPEFLIYFQGTGAADDSGLPNDRFFAVRPEGSVSTLKIQRTERGDSAVYLCASSLVGFGEETQYFGPGTRLLVL.